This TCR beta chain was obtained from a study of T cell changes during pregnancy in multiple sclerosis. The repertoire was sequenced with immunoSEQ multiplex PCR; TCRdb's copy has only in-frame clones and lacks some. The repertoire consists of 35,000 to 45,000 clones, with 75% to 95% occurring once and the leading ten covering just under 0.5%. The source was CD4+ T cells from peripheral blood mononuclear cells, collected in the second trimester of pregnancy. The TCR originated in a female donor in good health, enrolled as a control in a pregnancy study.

In nucleotides, the CDR3 is TGTGCCAGTAGGGTGGGACTAAATGCTCCCAATGAGCAGTTCTTC. This codes for CASRVGLNAPNEQFF. The chain couples TRBV19 to TRBJ2-1, with 7 nucleotides matching TRBD2. Per the germline V gene, CDR1 is LNHDA and CDR2 is SQIVND (reference sequence). The CDR3 has 15 amino acids. Germline trimming cut 6 bases from V and 6 bases from J; bases unmatched to any gene: 11.